This T cell receptor (beta chain) was captured in a study of beta chain features in type 1 diabetes. In this sample, this clone turned up a few times. Its antigen is undetermined. Expressed TCRB transcripts were sequenced, since all the RNA that had been isolated was reverse transcribed. The table came from immunoSEQ multiplex PCR; TCRdb's copy has only in-frame clones and leaves some out. The sample carries about 640,000 clones, roughly 12% recorded once. Notes on the study in general: Researchers could not determine here whether HLA type influences TCRB rearrangement. Because the template was cDNA, high-expressing cells might be over-represented. The study found moderately but significantly shorter TCRB CDR3s in all four CD4+ subsets of Type 1 diabetes patients.

Germline V gene lookup returns CDR1 SGHAT and CDR2 FQNNGV. The CDR3 covers 17 residues. Trimming cost V 6 bases and J 4 bases, with 24 bases left between them. This sequence was found in a man aged 25-45 years with type 1 diabetes. The V call is TRBV11-2, the J call TRBJ1-2; D not resolved. The source material was naive CD4+ T cells from blood. CDR3 sequence (DNA): TGTGCCAGCAGGGCTTCCCTCCGGGCCACAAACCTCTATGGCTACACCTTC. This gives the protein CASRASLRATNLYGYTF.